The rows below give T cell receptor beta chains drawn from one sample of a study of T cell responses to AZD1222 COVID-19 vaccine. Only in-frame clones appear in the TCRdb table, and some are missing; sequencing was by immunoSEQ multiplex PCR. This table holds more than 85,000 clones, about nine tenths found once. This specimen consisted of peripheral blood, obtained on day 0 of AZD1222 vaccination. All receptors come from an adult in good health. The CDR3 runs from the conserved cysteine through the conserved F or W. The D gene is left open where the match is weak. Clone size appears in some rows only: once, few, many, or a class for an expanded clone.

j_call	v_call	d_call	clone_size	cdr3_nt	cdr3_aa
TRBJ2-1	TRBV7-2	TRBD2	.	TGTGCCAGCAGCTTGGGACTAGCGGGGGTATATGAGCAGTTCTTC	CASSLGLAGVYEQFF
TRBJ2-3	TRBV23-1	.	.	TGCGCGCGAAGGGCGGATAGCACAGATACGCAGTATTTT	CARRADSTDTQYF
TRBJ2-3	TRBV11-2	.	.	TGTGCCAGCAGCTTAGCGGGGGCCGGCACAGATACGCAGTATTTT	CASSLAGAGTDTQYF
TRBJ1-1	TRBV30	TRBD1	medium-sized	TGTGCCTGGACCCCAGGGGGCAGGACTGAAGCTTTCTTT	CAWTPGGRTEAFF
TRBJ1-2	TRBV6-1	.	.	TGTGCCAGCAGTGACCCCGGAGGGACGGCCCTGGGGTATGGCTACACCTTC	CASSDPGGTALGYGYTF
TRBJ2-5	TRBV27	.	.	TGTGCCAGCAGTGCGATCCCCGGGACATTACAAGAGACCCAGTACTTC	CASSAIPGTLQETQYF
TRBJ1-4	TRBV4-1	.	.	TGCGCCAGCAGCCACCAGGGTTGGGGTGAAAAACTGTTTTTT	CASSHQGWGEKLFF
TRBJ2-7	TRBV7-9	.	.	TGTGCCAGCAGCTTAGACCCACACTACGAGCAGTACTTC	CASSLDPHYEQYF
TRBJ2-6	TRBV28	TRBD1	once	TGTGCCAGCAGTATTTCGTCAGGGGGAATCAACGTCCTGACTTTC	CASSISSGGINVLTF
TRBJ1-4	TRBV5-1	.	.	TGCGCCTCCCAGAGAGGAAACCGTGAGGAAAAACTGTTTTTT	CASQRGNREEKLFF
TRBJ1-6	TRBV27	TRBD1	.	TGTGCCAGCAGTTTATCGGAAGGGGGCGGCTCACCCCTCCACTTT	CASSLSEGGGSPLHF
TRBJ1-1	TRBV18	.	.	TGTGCCAGCTCAACCACCATGAACACTGAAGCTTTCTTT	CASSTTMNTEAFF
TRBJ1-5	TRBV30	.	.	TGTGCCTGGAGCCCGGACGGGAATCAGCCCCAGCATTTT	CAWSPDGNQPQHF
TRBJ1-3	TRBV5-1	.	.	TGCGCCAGCAGCTTAATGGGGATTGGGATCGGAAACACCATATATTTT	CASSLMGIGIGNTIYF
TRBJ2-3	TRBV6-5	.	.	TGTGCCAGCAGTTACCGTTCCGGGGTAGATACGCAGTATTTT	CASSYRSGVDTQYF
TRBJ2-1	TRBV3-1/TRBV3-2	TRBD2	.	TGTGCCAGCAGCCAAGCCGGGACTAGCGGGAGTTATTGCGGGACTTCTGAGCAGTTCTTC	CASSQAGTSGSYCGTSEQFF
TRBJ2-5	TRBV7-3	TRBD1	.	TGTGCCAGCAGCTTCACAGGGGGCCCCGAAGAGACCCAGTACTTC	CASSFTGGPEETQYF
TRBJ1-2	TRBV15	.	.	TGTGCCACCAGCAGAGAAAACTATGGCTACACCTTC	CATSRENYGYTF
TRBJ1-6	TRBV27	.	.	TGTGCCAGCAGTTTAACGGTCACATATAATTCACCCCTCCACTTT	CASSLTVTYNSPLHF
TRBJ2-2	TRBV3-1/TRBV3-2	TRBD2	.	TGTGCCAGCAGCCCCCCCTTAGCGGGAGGGATCACCGGGGAGCTGTTTTTT	CASSPPLAGGITGELFF
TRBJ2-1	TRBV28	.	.	TGTGCCAGCAGTTTAGCTACGGCGAGCTCCTACAATGAGCAGTTCTTC	CASSLATASSYNEQFF
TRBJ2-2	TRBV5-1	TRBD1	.	TGCGCCAGCAGAAAGACAGGGATCGGGGACGGGGAGCTGTTTTTT	CASRKTGIGDGELFF
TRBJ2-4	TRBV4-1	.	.	TGCGCCAGCAGCCAAAATCAGGTTGCCAAAAACATTCAGTACTTC	CASSQNQVAKNIQYF
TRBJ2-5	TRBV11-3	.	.	TGTGCCAGCAGCTTAGCCCACTTC	CASSLAHF
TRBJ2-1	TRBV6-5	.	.	TGTGCCAGCAGCCCCGCCGACAATGAGCAGTTCTTC	CASSPADNEQFF
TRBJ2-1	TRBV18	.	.	TGTGCCAGCTCCTCTGCTAGCATTGGGCAATACAATGAGCAGTTCTTC	CASSSASIGQYNEQFF
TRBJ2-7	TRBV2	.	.	TGTGCCAGCAGTGAAGGTTGGGAAGAGCAGTACTTC	CASSEGWEEQYF
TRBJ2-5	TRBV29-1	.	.	TGCAGCGTCGGACGACACCAAGAGACCCAGTACTTC	CSVGRHQETQYF
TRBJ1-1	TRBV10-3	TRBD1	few	TGTGCCATCAGTGGGAAACAGGGGGCCACTGAAGCTTTCTTT	CAISGKQGATEAFF
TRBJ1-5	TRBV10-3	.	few	TGTGCCATCAGTAGGGGGACGGAACTTAGCAATCAGCCCCAGCATTTT	CAISRGTELSNQPQHF
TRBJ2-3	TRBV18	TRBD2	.	TGTGCCAGCTCACCAAAGCGGGGGACAGATACGCAGTATTTT	CASSPKRGTDTQYF
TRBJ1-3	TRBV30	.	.	TGTGCCTGGAGTGGTGACCTGGCAGGAAACACCATATATTTT	CAWSGDLAGNTIYF
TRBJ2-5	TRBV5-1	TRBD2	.	TGCGCCAGCAGCTCCCAGACTAGCGGGGGATTGGTTGAGACCCAGTACTTC	CASSSQTSGGLVETQYF
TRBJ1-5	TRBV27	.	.	TGTGCCACCGGGGATCAGCCCCAGCATTTT	CATGDQPQHF
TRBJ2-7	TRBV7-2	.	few	TGTGCCAGCAGCCCTACCTGGGGGAGGAACGAGCAGTACTTC	CASSPTWGRNEQYF
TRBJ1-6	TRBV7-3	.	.	TGTGCCAGCAGCTCCGACACCTATTCACCCCTCCACTTT	CASSSDTYSPLHF
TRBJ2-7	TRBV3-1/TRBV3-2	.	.	TGTGCCAGCAGCCAAGATCCATACGAGCAGTACTTC	CASSQDPYEQYF
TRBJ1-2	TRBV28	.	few	TGTGCCAGCAGCCGGGACCTAACAACCCCCTATGGCTACACCTTC	CASSRDLTTPYGYTF
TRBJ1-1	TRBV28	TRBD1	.	TGTGCCAGCAGTTTACTATCCGGGACAGGAGACATGAACACTGAAGCTTTCTTT	CASSLLSGTGDMNTEAFF
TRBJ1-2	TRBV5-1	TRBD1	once	TGCGCCAGCAGCAAGGACAGGGCCTATGGCTACACCTTC	CASSKDRAYGYTF
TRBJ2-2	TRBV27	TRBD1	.	TGTGCCAGCAGTACCGGGGGACAGGGGGCACTTAGCGGGGAGCTGTTTTTT	CASSTGGQGALSGELFF
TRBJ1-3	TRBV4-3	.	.	TGCGCCAGCAGCCGAGGGGTAGGGCAAGGAAACACCATATATTTT	CASSRGVGQGNTIYF
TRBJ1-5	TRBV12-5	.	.	TGTGCTAGTGGGCCCCAGCATTTT	CASGPQHF
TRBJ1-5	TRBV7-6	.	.	TGTGATCGTGGTCGAGATAATCAGCCCCAGCATTTT	CDRGRDNQPQHF
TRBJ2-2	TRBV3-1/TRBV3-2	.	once	TGTGCCAGCAGCCCGCTAGCGACGAACACCGGGGAGCTGTTTTTT	CASSPLATNTGELFF
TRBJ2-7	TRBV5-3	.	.	TGTGCCAGAAGCTTGAGGGGTTCCTACGAGCAGTACTTC	CARSLRGSYEQYF
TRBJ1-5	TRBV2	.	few	TGTGCCAGCAGAGGAACCGGGCAGCCCCAGCATTTT	CASRGTGQPQHF
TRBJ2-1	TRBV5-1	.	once	TGCGCCAGCAGCGCCGGGGGTAGCGACAATGAGCAGTTCTTC	CASSAGGSDNEQFF
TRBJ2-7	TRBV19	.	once	TGTGCCAGTAGTATGGACCCGGGACGGGACGAGCAGTACTTC	CASSMDPGRDEQYF
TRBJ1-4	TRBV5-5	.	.	TGTGCCAGCAGCTTCGACAGTCCTAATGAAAAACTGTTTTTT	CASSFDSPNEKLFF
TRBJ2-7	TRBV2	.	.	TGTGCCAGCAGTGAAGGGATAAGGGACGAGCAGTACTTC	CASSEGIRDEQYF
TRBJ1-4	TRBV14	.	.	TGTGCCAGCAGCCAGGGTCCAGAAAAACTGTTTTTT	CASSQGPEKLFF